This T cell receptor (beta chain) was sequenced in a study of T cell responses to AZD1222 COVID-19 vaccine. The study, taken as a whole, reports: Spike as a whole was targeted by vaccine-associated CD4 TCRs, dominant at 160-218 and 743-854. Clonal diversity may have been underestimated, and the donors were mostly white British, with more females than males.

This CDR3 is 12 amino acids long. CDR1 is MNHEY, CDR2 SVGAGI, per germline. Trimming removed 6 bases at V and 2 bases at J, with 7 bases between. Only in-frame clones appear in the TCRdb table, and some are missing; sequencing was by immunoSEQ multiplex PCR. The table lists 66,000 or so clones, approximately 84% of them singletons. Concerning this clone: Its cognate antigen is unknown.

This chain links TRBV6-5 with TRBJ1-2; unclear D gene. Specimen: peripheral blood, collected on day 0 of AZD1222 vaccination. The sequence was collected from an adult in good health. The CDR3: CASSTVNYGYTF. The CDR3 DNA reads TGTGCCAGCAGCACAGTGAACTATGGCTACACCTTC.